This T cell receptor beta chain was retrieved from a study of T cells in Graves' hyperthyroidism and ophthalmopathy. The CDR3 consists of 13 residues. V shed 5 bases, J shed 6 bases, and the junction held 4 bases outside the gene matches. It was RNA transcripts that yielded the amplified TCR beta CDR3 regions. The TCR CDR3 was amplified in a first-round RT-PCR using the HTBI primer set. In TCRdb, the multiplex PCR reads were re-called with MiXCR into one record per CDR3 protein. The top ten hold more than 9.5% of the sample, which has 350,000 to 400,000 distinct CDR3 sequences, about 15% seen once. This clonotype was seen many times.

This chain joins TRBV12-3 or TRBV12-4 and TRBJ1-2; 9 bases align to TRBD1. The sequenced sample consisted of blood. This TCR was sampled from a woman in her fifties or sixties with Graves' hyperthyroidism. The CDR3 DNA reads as TGTGCCAGCAGTCCACGGACAGGGGATGGCTACACCTTC. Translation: CASSPRTGDGYTF.